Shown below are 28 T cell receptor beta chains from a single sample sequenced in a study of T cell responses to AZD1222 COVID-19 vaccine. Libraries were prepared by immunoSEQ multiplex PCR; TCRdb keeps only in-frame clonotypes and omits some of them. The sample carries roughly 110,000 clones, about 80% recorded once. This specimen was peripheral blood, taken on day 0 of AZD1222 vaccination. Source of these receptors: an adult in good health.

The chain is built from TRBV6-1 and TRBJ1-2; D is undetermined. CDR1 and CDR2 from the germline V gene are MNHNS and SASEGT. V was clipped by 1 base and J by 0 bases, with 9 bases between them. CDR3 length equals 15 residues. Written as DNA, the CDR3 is TGTGCCAGCAGTGAAGATCTGTCTTCTAACTATGGCTACACCTTC. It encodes CASSEDLSSNYGYTF.

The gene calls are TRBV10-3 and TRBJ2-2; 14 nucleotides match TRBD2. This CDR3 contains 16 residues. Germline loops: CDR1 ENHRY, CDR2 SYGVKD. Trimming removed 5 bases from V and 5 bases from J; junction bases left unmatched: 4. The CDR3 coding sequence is TGTGCCATCAGTCCGGGACTAGCGGGAGTTACCGGGGAGCTGTTTTTT. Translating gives CAISPGLAGVTGELFF.

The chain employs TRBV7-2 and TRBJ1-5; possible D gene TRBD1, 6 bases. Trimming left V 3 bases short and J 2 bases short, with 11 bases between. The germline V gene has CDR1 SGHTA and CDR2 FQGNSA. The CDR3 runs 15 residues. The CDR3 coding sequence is TGTGCCAGCAGCTTTGGGGGCGCGGGCAATCAGCCCCAGCATTTT. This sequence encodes CASSFGGAGNQPQHF.

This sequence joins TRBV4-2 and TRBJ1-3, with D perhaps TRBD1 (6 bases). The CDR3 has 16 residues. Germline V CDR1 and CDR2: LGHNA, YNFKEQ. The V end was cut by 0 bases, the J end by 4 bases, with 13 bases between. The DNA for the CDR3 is TGTGCCAGCAGCCAAGACCCATACAGGGAAGGAAACACCATATATTTT. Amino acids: CASSQDPYREGNTIYF.

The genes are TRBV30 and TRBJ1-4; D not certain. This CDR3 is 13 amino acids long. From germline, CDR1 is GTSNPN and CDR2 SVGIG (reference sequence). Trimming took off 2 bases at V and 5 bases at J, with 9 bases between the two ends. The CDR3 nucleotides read TGTGCCTGGAGTAACACAGCGAATGAAAAACTGTTTTTT. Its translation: CAWSNTANEKLFF.

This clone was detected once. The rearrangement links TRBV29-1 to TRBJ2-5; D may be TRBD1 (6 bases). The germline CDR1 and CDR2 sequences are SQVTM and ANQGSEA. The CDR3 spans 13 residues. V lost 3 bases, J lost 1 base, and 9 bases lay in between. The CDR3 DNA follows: TGCAGCGTTGAGGCCAGGGGCCAAGAGACCCAGTACTTC. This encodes CSVEARGQETQYF.

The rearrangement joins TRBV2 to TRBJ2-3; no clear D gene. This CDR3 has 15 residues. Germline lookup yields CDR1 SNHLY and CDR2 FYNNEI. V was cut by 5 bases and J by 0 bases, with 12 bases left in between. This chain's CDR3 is CASSSLPLSTDTQYF. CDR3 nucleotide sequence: TGTGCCAGCAGTTCTCTCCCACTTAGCACAGATACGCAGTATTTT.

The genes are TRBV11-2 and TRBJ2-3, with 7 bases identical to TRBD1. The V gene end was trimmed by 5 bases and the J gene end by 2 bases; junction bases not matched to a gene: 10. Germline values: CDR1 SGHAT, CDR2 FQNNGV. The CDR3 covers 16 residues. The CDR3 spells CASSIRGFGTTDTQYF. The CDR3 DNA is TGTGCCAGCAGCATCAGGGGGTTTGGAACCACAGATACGCAGTATTTT.

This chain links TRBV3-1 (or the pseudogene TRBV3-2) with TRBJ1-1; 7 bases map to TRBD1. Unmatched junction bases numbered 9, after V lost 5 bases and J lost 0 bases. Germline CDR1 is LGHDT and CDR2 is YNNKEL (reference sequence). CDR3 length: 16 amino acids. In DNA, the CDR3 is TGTGCCAGCAGCTCCTGGACAGGAGGAGTGAACACTGAAGCTTTCTTT. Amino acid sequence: CASSSWTGGVNTEAFF.

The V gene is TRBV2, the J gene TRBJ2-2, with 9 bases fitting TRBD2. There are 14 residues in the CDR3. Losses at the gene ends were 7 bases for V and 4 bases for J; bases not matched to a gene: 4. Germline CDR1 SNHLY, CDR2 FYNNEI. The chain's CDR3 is CASTGTSSTGELFF. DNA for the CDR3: TGTGCCAGCACAGGGACTAGCAGCACCGGGGAGCTGTTTTTT.

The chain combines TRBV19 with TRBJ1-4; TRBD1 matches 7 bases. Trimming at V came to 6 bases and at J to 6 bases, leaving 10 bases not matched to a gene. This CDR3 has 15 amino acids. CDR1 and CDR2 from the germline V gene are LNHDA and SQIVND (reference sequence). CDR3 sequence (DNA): TGTGCCAGTAGGACTTACAGGGGCGGAGATGAAAAACTGTTTTTT. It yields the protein CASRTYRGGDEKLFF.

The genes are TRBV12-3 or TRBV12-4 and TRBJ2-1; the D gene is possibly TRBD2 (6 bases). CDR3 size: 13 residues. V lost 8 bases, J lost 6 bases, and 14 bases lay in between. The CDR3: CASGLNAGNEQFF. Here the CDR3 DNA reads TGTGCCAGCGGACTAAACGCGGGCAATGAGCAGTTCTTC.

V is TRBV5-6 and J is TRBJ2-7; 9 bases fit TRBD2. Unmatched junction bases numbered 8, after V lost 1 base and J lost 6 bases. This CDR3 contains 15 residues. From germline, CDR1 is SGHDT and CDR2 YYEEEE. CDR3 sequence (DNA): TGTGCCAGCAGCTTGAGCGGGGGGCGGAGGTCCGAGCAGTACTTC. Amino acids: CASSLSGGRRSEQYF. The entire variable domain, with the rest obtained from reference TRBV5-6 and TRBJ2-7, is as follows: DAGVTQSPTHLIKTRGQQVTLRCSPKSGHDTVSWYQQALGQGPQFIFQYYEEEERQRGNFPDRFSGHQFPNYSSELNVNALLLGDSALYLCASSLSGGRRSEQYFGPGTRLTVT.

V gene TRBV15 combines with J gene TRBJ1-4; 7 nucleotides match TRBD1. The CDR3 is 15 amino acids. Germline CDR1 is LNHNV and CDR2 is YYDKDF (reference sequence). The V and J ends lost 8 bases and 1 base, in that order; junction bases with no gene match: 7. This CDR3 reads CATGTAYITNEKLFF. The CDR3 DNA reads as TGTGCCACCGGGACAGCATATATAACTAATGAAAAACTGTTTTTT.

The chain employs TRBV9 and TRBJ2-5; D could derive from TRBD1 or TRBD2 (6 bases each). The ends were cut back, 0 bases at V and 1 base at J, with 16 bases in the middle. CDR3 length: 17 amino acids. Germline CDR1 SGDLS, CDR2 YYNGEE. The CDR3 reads CASSVAPRGGTQETQYF. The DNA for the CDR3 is TGTGCCAGCAGCGTAGCTCCAAGAGGGGGGACCCAAGAGACCCAGTACTTC.

DNA of the CDR3: TGTGCCACCAGCAGAGTTGGGACTGGCGGCGAGCAGTACTTC. Translation gives CATSRVGTGGEQYF. The rearrangement joins TRBV15 to TRBJ2-7; TRBD2 might be the D (6 bases). Germline CDR1 reads LNHNV; CDR2 reads YYDKDF (reference sequence). This CDR3 is 14 amino acids long. The V end was cut by 1 base, the J end by 6 bases, with 13 bases between.

CDR3 sequence reads: CASRTGTDGYTF. DNA for the CDR3: TGTGCCAGCAGGACCGGGACAGATGGCTACACCTTC. The chain is built from TRBV27 and TRBJ1-2; 7 bases are a match to TRBD1. From germline, CDR1 is MNHEY and CDR2 SMNVEV (reference sequence). The CDR3 length is 12 residues. V shed 6 bases and J 6 bases; nucleotides not matched to a gene: 4.

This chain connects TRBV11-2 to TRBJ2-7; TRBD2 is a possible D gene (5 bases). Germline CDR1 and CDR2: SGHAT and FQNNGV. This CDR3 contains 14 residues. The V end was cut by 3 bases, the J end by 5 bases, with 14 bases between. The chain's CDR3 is CASSFAGRAHEQYF. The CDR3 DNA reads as TGTGCCAGCAGCTTCGCGGGTAGGGCCCACGAGCAGTACTTC.

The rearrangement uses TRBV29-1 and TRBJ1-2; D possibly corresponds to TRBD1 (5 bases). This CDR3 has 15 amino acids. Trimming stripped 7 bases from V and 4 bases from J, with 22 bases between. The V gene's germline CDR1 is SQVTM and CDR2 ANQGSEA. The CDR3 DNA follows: TGCAGCGCCTTCTCCCGGACACAAGAGTCCTATGGCTACACCTTC. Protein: CSAFSRTQESYGYTF.

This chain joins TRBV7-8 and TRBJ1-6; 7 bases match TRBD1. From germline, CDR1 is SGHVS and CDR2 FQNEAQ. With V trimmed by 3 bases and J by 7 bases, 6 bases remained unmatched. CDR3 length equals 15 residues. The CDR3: CASSFQTGNNSPLHF. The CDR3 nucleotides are TGTGCCAGCAGCTTTCAGACAGGGAACAATTCACCCCTCCACTTT.

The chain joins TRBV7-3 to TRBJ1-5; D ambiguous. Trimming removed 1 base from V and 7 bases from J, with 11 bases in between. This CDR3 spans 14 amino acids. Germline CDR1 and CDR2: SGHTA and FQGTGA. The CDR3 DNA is TGTGCCAGCAGCTTAAAACCCCGGGGACAGCCCCAGCATTTT. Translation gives CASSLKPRGQPQHF.

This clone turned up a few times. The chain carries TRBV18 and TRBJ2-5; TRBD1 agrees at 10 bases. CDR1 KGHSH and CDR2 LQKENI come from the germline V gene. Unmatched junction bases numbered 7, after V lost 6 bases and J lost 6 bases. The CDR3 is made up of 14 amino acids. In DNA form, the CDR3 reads TGTGCCAGCTCGTCGACAGGGGGCGAAAAGACCCAGTACTTC. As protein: CASSSTGGEKTQYF.

CDR3 in amino acids: CAIRPGGPNYGYTF. The CDR3 bases are TGTGCCATCAGGCCAGGGGGCCCTAACTATGGCTACACCTTC. This sequence joins TRBV10-3 and TRBJ1-2; 8 nucleotides match TRBD1. J was trimmed by 0 bases and V by 6 bases; bases with no gene match: 3. There are 14 residues in the CDR3. CDR1 and CDR2 (germline): ENHRY, SYGVKD.

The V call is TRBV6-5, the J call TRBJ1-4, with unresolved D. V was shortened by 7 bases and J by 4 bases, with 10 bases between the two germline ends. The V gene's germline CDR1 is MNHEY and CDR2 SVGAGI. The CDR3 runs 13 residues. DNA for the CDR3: TGTGCCAGCAAGTCAGACTATAATGAAAAACTGTTTTTT. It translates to CASKSDYNEKLFF.

The CDR3 DNA is TGTGCCAGCAGCCTCAGAGGCGGCTATGGCTACACCTTC. It encodes CASSLRGGYGYTF. The chain is built from TRBV6-5 and TRBJ1-2; D is undetermined. The V and J ends lost 6 bases and 4 bases respectively, with 12 bases between them. The CDR3 runs to 13 residues. Germline-derived CDR1 and CDR2 are MNHEY and SVGAGI.

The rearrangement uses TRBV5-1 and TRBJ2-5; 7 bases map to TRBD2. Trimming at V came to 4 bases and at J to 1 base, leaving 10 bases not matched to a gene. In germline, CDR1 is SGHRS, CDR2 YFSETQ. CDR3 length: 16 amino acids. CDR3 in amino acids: CASSRTIGRGQETQYF. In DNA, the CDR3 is TGCGCCAGCAGCCGCACTATAGGGAGGGGCCAAGAGACCCAGTACTTC.

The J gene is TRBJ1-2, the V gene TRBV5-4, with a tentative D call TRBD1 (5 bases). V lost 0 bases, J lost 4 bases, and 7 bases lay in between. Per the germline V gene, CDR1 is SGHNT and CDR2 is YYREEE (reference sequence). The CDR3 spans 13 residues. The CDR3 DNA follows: TGTGCCAGCAGCTTGGAGGGGCGCTATGGCTACACCTTC. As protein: CASSLEGRYGYTF.

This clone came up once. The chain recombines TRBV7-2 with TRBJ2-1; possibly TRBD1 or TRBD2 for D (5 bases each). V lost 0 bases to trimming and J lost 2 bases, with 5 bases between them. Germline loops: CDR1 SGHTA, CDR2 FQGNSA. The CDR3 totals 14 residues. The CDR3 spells CASSLAGAYNEQFF. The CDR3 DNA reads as TGTGCCAGCAGCTTAGCGGGGGCCTACAATGAGCAGTTCTTC.